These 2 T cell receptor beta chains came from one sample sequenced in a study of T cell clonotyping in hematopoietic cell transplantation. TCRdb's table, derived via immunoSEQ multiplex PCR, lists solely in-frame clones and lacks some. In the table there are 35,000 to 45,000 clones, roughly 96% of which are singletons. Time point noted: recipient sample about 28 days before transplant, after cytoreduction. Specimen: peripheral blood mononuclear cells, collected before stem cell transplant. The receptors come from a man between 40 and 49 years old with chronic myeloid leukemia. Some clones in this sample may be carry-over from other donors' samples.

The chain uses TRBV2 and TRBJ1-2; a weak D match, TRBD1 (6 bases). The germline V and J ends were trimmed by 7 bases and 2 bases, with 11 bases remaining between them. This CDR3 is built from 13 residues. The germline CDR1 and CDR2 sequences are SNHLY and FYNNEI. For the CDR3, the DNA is TGTGCCAGCATCCGGGGGCTGAACTATGGCTACACCTTC. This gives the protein CASIRGLNYGYTF.

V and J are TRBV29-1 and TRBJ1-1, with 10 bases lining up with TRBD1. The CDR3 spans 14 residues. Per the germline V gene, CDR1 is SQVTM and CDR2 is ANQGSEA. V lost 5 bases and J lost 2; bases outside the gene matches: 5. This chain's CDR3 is CSVSGTGENTEAFF. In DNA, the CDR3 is TGCAGCGTTTCCGGGACAGGGGAAAACACTGAAGCTTTCTTT.